The T cell receptor (beta chain) described here comes from a study of Ad26.COV2.S vaccination and SARS-CoV-2 variants. Notes on the study in general: Greater spike-specific TCR breadth was seen in vaccine recipients than in placebo recipients.

Remarks on this clone: The antigen is undetermined.

Treatment in this sample: 15 to 20 received Ad26.COV2.S at low or high dose, single or two shots; roughly five received placebo; per-sample allocation not given. Sampling took place 63 days after the first vaccine or placebo injection. The repertoire was sequenced with immunoSEQ multiplex PCR; TCRdb's copy has only in-frame clones and lacks some. The sample shows roughly 250,000 clones, 87% of them seen only once. CDR1 is SGHTA and CDR2 is FQGNSA in the germline V gene. V gave up 1 base and J gave up 7 bases; unmatched junction bases: 6. This CDR3 has 14 amino acids. The source material was peripheral blood, sampled in a trial of Ad26.COV2.S vaccine versus placebo. The chain combines TRBV7-2 with TRBJ1-1, with 7 bases fitting TRBD1. The clonotype comes from a person between 18 and 60 years old who received the Ad26.COV2.S COVID-19 vaccine or a placebo. Here the CDR3 DNA reads TGTGCCAGCAGCTTAGGCAGACAGGGCCATGAAGCTTTCTTT. This translates into CASSLGRQGHEAFF.